This record concerns one T cell receptor beta chain sequence. Its antigen is currently unknown. Amplification used 60 Vbeta primers and 13 Jbeta primers. Data came from immunoSEQ multiplex PCR; TCRdb stores just in-frame clones and leaves some out. The sample holds under 200,000 clones, just under 80% seen once. The record originates from a study of cytomegalovirus exposure and HLA in healthy donors. The study, taken as a whole, reports: Owing to their indistinguishability, certain V segments, notably TRBV6-2 and TRBV6-3, were excluded. On later analysis, the bulk of CMV-associated TCR beta chains appeared to be HLA-restricted.

The CDR3 has 14 residues. Germline V gene sequence: CDR1 GTSNPN, CDR2 SVGIG (reference sequence). V lost 5 bases to trimming and J lost 8 bases; unmatched junction nucleotides: 10. This chain links TRBV30 with TRBJ2-3, with 10 bases lining up with TRBD2. This receptor was obtained from a man aged 30 to 45 in good health and CMV-seronegative. The source material was PBMCs. The CDR3 bases are TGTGCCTGGTCGGGACTAGCGTTGTCGGGTACGCAGTATTTT. Protein: CAWSGLALSGTQYF.